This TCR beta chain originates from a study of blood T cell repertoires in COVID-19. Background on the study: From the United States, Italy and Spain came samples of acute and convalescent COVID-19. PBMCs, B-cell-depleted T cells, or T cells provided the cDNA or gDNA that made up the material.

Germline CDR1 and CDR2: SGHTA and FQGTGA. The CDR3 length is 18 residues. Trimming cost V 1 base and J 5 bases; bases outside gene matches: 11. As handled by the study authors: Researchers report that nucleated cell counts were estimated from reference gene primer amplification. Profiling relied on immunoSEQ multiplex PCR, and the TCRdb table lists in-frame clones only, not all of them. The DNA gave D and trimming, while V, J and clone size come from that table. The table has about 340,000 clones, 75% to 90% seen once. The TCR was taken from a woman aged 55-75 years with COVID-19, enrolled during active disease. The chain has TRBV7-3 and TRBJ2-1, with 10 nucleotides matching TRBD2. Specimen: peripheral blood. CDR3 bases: TGTGCCAGCAGCTTAAATTTAGCGGGGGGCTCGAGGGACAATGAGCAGTTCTTC. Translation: CASSLNLAGGSRDNEQFF.